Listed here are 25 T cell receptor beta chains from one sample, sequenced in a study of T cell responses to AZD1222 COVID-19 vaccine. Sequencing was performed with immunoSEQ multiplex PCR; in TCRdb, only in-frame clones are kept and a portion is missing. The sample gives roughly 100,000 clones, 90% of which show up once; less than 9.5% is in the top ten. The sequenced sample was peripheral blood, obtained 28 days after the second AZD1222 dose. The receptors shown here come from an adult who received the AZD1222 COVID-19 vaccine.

The CDR3 is CAWSVQGGEQFF. CDR3 coding DNA: TGTGCCTGGAGTGTCCAGGGGGGTGAGCAGTTCTTC. The rearrangement joins TRBV30 to TRBJ2-1; perhaps TRBD1 as D (7 bases). CDR3 length: 12 residues. With 0 bases removed from V and 9 bases from J, the gap between germline ends came to 9 bases. Per the germline V gene, CDR1 is GTSNPN and CDR2 is SVGIG (reference sequence).

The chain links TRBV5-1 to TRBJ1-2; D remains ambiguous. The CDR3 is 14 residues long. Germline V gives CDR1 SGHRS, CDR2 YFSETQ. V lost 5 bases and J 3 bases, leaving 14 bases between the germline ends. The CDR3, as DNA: TGCGCCAGCAGGCCGGCTGTGAACGACTATGGCTACACCTTC. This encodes CASRPAVNDYGYTF. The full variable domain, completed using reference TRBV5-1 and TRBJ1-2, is KAGVTQTPRYLIKTRGQQVTLSCSPISGHRSVSWYQQTPGQGLQFLFEYFSETQRNKGNFPGRFSGRQFSNSRSEMNVSTLELGDSALYLCASRPAVNDYGYTFGSGTRLTVV.

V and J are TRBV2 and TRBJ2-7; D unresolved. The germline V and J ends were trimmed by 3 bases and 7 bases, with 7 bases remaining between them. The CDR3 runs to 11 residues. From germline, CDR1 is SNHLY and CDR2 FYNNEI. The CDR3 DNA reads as TGTGCCAGCAGTGATGCTGGGGAGCAGTACTTC. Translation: CASSDAGEQYF.

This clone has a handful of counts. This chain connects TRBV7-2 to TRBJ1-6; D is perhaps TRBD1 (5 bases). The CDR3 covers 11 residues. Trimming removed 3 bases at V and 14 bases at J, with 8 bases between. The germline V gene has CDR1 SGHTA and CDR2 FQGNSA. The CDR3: CASSLGRSLHF. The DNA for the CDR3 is TGTGCCAGCAGCTTGGGACGGTCCCTCCACTTT.

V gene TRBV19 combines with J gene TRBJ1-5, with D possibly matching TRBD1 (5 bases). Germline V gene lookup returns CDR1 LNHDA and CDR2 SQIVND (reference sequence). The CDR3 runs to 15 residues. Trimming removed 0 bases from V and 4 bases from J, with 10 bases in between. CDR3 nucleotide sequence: TGTGCCAGTAGTATAGAGAGCAGGGATAATCAGCCCCAGCATTTT. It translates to CASSIESRDNQPQHF. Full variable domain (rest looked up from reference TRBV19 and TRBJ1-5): DGGITQSPKYLFRKEGQNVTLSCEQNLNHDAMYWYRQDPGQGLRLIYYSQIVNDFQKGDIAEGYSVSREKKESFPLTVTSAQKNPTAFYLCASSIESRDNQPQHFGDGTRLSIL.

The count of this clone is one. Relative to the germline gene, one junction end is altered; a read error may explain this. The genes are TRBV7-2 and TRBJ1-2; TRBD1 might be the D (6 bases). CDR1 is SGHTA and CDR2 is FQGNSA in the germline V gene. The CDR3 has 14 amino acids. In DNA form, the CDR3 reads TGTGCCAGCAGCCTAGCAGGACAGAACTATGGCTACACCTTC. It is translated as CASSLAGQNYGYTF.

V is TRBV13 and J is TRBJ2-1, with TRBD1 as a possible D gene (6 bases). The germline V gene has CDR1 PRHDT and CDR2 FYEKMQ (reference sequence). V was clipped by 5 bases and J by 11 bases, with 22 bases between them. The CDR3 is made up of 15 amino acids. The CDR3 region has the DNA TGTGCCAGCAGCGACCGGGACAAGGCCTCTTTACAGCAGTTCTTC. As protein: CASSDRDKASLQQFF.

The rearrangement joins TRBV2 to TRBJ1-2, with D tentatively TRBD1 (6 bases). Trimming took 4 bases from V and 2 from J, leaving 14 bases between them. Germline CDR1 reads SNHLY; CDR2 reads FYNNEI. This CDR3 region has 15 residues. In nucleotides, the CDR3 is TGTGCCAGCAGTGGGATTAGGGGGGCGAACTATGGCTACACCTTC. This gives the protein CASSGIRGANYGYTF.

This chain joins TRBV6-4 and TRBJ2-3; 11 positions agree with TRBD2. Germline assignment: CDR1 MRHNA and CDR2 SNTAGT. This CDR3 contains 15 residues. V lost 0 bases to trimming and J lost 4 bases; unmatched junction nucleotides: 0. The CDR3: CASSDSSGGADTQYF. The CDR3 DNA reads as TGTGCCAGCAGTGACTCTAGCGGGGGGGCAGATACGCAGTATTTT.

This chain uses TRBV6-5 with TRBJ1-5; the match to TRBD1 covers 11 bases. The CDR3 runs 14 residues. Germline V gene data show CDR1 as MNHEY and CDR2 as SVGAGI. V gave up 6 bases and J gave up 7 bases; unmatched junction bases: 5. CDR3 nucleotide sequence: TGTGCCAGCAGAGGACAGGGGGCCGGGCAGCCCCAGCATTTT. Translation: CASRGQGAGQPQHF.

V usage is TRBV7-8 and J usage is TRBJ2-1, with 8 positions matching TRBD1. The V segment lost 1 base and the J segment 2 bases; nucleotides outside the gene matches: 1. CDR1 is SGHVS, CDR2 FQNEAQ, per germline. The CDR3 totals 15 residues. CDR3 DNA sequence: TGTGCCAGCAGCTTAGTACAGGGGGCCTACAATGAGCAGTTCTTC. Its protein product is CASSLVQGAYNEQFF.

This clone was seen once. For the CDR3, the DNA is TGTGCCAGCAGTGAAGCGCTCAGGGGGAGTTACGAGCAGTACTTC. Encoded protein: CASSEALRGSYEQYF. The chain carries TRBV2 and TRBJ2-7; 7 positions agree with TRBD1. Germline V CDR1 and CDR2: SNHLY, FYNNEI. V lost 0 bases to trimming and J lost 4 bases; unmatched junction nucleotides: 6. This CDR3 is 15 amino acids long.

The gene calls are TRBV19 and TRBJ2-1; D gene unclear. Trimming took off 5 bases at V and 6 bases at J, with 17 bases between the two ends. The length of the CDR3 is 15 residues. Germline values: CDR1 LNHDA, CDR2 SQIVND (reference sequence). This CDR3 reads CASSRAGVFSNEQFF. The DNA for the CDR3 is TGTGCCAGTAGTCGGGCAGGCGTCTTTAGCAATGAGCAGTTCTTC.

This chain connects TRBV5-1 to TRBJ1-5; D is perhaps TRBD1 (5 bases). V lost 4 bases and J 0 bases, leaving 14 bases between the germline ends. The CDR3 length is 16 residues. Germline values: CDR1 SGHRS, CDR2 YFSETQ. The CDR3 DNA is TGCGCCAGCAGCCCCCGACAGAACGATAGCAATCAGCCCCAGCATTTT. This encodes CASSPRQNDSNQPQHF.

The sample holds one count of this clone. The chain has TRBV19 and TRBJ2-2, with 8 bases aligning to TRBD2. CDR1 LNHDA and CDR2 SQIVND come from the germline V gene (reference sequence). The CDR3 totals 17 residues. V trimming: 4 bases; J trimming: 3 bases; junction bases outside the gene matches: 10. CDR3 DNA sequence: TGTGCCAGTAGTACAACTTTGACTAGCGTCTACACCGGGGAGCTGTTTTTT. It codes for CASSTTLTSVYTGELFF. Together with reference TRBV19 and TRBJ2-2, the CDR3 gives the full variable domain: DGGITQSPKYLFRKEGQNVTLSCEQNLNHDAMYWYRQDPGQGLRLIYYSQIVNDFQKGDIAEGYSVSREKKESFPLTVTSAQKNPTAFYLCASSTTLTSVYTGELFFGEGSRLTVL.

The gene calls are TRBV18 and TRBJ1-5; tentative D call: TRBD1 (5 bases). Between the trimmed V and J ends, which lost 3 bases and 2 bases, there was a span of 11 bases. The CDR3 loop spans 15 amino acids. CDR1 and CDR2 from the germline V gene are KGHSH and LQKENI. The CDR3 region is CASSPQGVGNQPQHF. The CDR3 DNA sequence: TGTGCCAGCTCACCGCAGGGTGTTGGCAATCAGCCCCAGCATTTT.

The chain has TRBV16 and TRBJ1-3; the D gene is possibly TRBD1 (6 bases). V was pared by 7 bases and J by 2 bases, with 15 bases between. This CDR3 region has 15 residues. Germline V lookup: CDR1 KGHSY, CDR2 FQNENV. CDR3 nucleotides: TGTGCCAGCACACCCACAGGACAGCCTGGAAACACCATATATTTT. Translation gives CASTPTGQPGNTIYF.

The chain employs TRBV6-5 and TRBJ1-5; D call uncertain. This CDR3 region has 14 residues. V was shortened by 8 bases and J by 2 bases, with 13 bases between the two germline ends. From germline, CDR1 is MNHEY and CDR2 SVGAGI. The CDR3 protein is CASRKEGGNQPQHF. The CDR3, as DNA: TGTGCCAGCCGGAAGGAGGGTGGCAATCAGCCCCAGCATTTT.

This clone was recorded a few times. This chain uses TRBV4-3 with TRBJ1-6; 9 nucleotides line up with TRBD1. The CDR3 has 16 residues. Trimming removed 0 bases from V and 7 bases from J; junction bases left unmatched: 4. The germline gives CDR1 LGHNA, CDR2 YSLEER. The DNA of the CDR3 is TGCGCCAGCAGCCAAGAGAGCGGACAGGGGAATTCACCCCTCCACTTT. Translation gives CASSQESGQGNSPLHF.

In nucleotides, the CDR3 is TGTGCCAGCAGCCCTAAGGCGGGGGATCAGCCCCAGCATTTT. This sequence encodes CASSPKAGDQPQHF. The V and J genes are TRBV9 and TRBJ1-5, with D perhaps matching TRBD1 (5 bases). Germline CDR1 is SGDLS and CDR2 is YYNGEE. Trimming cost V 4 bases and J 5 bases, with 13 bases left between them. The CDR3 is 14 residues long.

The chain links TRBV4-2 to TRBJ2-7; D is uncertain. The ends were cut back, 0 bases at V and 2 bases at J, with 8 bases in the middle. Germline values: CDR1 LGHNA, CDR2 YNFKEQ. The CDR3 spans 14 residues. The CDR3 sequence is CASSQDQSTYEQYF. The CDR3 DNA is TGTGCCAGCAGCCAAGACCAGTCGACCTACGAGCAGTACTTC.

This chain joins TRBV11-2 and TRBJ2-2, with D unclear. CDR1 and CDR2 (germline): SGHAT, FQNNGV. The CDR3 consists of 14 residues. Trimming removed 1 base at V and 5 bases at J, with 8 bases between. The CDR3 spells CASSLGAETGELFF. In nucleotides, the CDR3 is TGTGCCAGCAGCTTAGGCGCGGAAACCGGGGAGCTGTTTTTT. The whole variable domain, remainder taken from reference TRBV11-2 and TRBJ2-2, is EAGVAQSPRYKIIEKRQSVAFWCNPISGHATLYWYQQILGQGPKLLIQFQNNGVVDDSQLPKDRFSAERLKGVDSTLKIQPAKLEDSAVYLCASSLGAETGELFFGEGSRLTVL.

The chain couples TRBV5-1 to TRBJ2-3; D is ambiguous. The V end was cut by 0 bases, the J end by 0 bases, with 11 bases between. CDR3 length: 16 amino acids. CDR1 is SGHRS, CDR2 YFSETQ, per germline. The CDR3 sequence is CASSLAYVGSTDTQYF. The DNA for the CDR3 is TGCGCCAGCAGCTTGGCATACGTGGGGAGCACAGATACGCAGTATTTT.

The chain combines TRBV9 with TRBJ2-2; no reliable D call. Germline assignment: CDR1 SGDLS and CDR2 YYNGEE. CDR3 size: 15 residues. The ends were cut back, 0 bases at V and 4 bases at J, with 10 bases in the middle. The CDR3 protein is CASSVGGGLTGELFF. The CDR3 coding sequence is TGTGCCAGCAGCGTAGGAGGCGGCCTCACCGGGGAGCTGTTTTTT. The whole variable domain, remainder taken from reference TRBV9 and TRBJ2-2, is DSGVTQTPKHLITATGQRVTLRCSPRSGDLSVYWYQQSLDQGLQFLIQYYNGEERAKGNILERFSAQQFPDLHSELNLSSLELGDSALYFCASSVGGGLTGELFFGEGSRLTVL.

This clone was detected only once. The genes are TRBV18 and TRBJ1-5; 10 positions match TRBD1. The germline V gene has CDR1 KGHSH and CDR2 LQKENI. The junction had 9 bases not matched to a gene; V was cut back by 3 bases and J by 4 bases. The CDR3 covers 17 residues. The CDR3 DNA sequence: TGTGCCAGCTCACCCTCCGGGACAGGGGCGCCTAATCAGCCCCAGCATTTT. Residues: CASSPSGTGAPNQPQHF.